These 2 T cell receptor beta chains came from one sample sequenced in a study of PD-L1 blockade in urothelial cancer. Using immunoSEQ multiplex PCR, the repertoire was profiled, and TCRdb retains in-frame clones only, with some absent. The sample lists around 33,000 clones; approximately 80% were seen once. Specimen: PBMCs, collected around atezolizumab (anti-PD-L1) treatment. These receptors originate from a man between 70 and 80 years old with urothelial cancer.

This rearrangement joins TRBV7-2 to TRBJ2-1; D is perhaps TRBD2 (6 bases). The length of the CDR3 is 14 residues. Germline V gene lookup returns CDR1 SGHTA and CDR2 FQGNSA. Deletions cut 5 bases from V and 12 bases from J, with 20 bases between. For the CDR3, the DNA is TGTGCCAGCAGCCCTCCGTTGGAGCGGGCGAGGCAGTTCTTC. Protein: CASSPPLERARQFF.

V gene TRBV28 combines with J gene TRBJ2-6; 9 positions agree with TRBD1. Per the germline V gene, CDR1 is MDHEN and CDR2 is SYDVKM. This CDR3 has 18 amino acids. Trimming cost V 5 bases and J 0 bases; bases outside gene matches: 8. The CDR3 DNA reads TGTGCCAGCAGTCCAAGACAGGGGGTAGGCTCTGGGGCCAACGTCCTGACTTTC. Amino acid sequence: CASSPRQGVGSGANVLTF. The variable domain in full, completed from reference TRBV28 and TRBJ2-6, reads DVKVTQSSRYLVKRTGEKVFLECVQDMDHENMFWYRQDPGLGLRLIYFSYDVKMKEKGDIPEGYSVSREKKERFSLILESASTNQTSMYLCASSPRQGVGSGANVLTFGAGSRLTVL.